Listed here are 12 T cell receptor beta chains from one sample, sequenced in a study of beta chain features in type 1 diabetes. TCRB transcripts that were expressed got sequenced, as all of the isolated RNA had been reverse transcribed. Generated by immunoSEQ multiplex PCR, the TCRdb table keeps only in-frame clones and is missing some. This table has hundreds of thousands of clones, around a sixth appearing once. Sequenced material: naive CD4+ T cells from blood. The origin of the receptors is a young woman in good health.

This chain uses TRBV5-1 with TRBJ2-1; 9 bases are shared with TRBD2. The CDR3 runs to 16 residues. Germline V gives CDR1 SGHRS, CDR2 YFSETQ. With 4 bases clipped from V and 3 bases from J, the junction kept 8 bases outside the gene matches. As DNA, the CDR3 is TGCGCCAGCAGCAGGGGGGCAGCGGGAGGCTACAATGAGCAGTTCTTC. Translated, it gives CASSRGAAGGYNEQFF.

A word on this clone: This sample also contains other DNA sequences that code for the same CDR3. This chain links TRBV28 with TRBJ2-7, with 8 bases lining up with TRBD1. CDR3 size: 15 residues. The germline V gene has CDR1 MDHEN and CDR2 SYDVKM. The ends lost 4 bases at V and 2 bases at J; junction bases unmatched: 7. The CDR3 protein is CASSSPGQGAYEQYF. The CDR3 DNA reads TGTGCCAGCAGTTCACCCGGACAGGGAGCCTACGAGCAGTACTTC.

This clone was seen a handful of times. The gene calls are TRBV4-2 and TRBJ2-7; 13 bases map to TRBD2. The V gene's germline CDR1 is LGHNA and CDR2 YNFKEQ. CDR3 size: 16 residues. V dropped 1 base and J dropped 4; count of bases not matched to a gene: 4. Written as DNA, the CDR3 is TGTGCCAGCAGCCAAGCCAGGACTAGCGGGGGATACGAGCAGTACTTC. The encoded protein is CASSQARTSGGYEQYF.

J is TRBJ2-3 and V is TRBV28; D is possibly TRBD1 (5 bases). Germline V gives CDR1 MDHEN, CDR2 SYDVKM. The CDR3 is made up of 14 amino acids. V shed 5 bases and J shed 2 bases, with 11 bases lying between them. The CDR3 loop reads CASSPQGLTDTQYF. The CDR3, as DNA: TGTGCCAGCAGTCCGCAGGGTCTCACAGATACGCAGTATTTT.

The V call is TRBV29-1, the J call TRBJ2-5; 9 bases align to TRBD1. V lost 8 bases to trimming and J lost 4 bases; unmatched junction nucleotides: 8. The CDR3 is made up of 13 amino acids. In germline, CDR1 is SQVTM, CDR2 ANQGSEA. This CDR3 reads CSLGTGIRETQYF. The CDR3 nucleotides read TGCAGCCTCGGGACAGGGATACGAGAGACCCAGTACTTC.

This rearrangement joins TRBV4-3 to TRBJ2-7; TRBD2 agrees at 7 bases. V was clipped by 4 bases and J by 4 bases; unmatched bases: 7. The CDR3 runs to 14 residues. Germline lookup yields CDR1 LGHNA and CDR2 YSLEER. CDR3 protein: CASSRASGLYEQYF. In DNA, the CDR3 is TGCGCCAGCAGCCGGGCTAGCGGATTGTACGAGCAGTACTTC.

The chain combines TRBV4-1 with TRBJ2-1; TRBD2 matches at 11 bases. With 0 bases clipped from V and 15 bases from J, the junction kept 19 bases outside the gene matches. CDR3 length: 18 residues. Germline CDR1 and CDR2: MGHRA and YSYEKL. The CDR3 DNA follows: TGCGCCAGCAGCCAAGATTCCGCGGCGGCTAGCGGGAGGTTAACCAGGTTCTTC. This gives the protein CASSQDSAAASGRLTRFF.

The chain employs TRBV7-3 and TRBJ2-3, with D possibly TRBD2 on 6 matching bases. V gave up 4 bases and J gave up 10 bases, with 15 bases separating them. This CDR3 comprises 13 residues. CDR1 and CDR2 from the germline V gene are SGHTA and FQGTGA. CDR3: CASSSRRGGAQYF. DNA for the CDR3: TGTGCCAGCAGCTCCCGGCGAGGCGGGGCGCAGTATTTT.

The chain joins TRBV5-1 to TRBJ2-5; D is ambiguous. CDR1 SGHRS and CDR2 YFSETQ come from the germline V gene. The CDR3 has 13 residues. The germline V and J ends were trimmed by 1 base and 2 bases, with 6 bases remaining between them. The CDR3 region is CASSLFQQETQYF. The DNA of the CDR3 is TGCGCCAGCAGCTTGTTTCAACAAGAGACCCAGTACTTC. The variable domain in full, with the rest retrieved from reference TRBV5-1 and TRBJ2-5, is KAGVTQTPRYLIKTRGQQVTLSCSPISGHRSVSWYQQTPGQGLQFLFEYFSETQRNKGNFPGRFSGRQFSNSRSEMNVSTLELGDSALYLCASSLFQQETQYFGPGTRLLVL.

This clone was detected only a few times. J is TRBJ2-1 and V is TRBV7-2; D is ambiguous. V gave up 4 bases and J gave up 9 bases, with 13 bases separating them. Germline CDR1 reads SGHTA; CDR2 reads FQGNSA. There are 13 residues in the CDR3. CDR3 in DNA: TGTGCCAGCAGCTCACCATCGATCGGTGAGCAGTTCTTC. Its protein product is CASSSPSIGEQFF.

This chain connects TRBV7-2 to TRBJ2-7, with D possibly TRBD1 on 5 matching bases. Germline CDR1 is SGHTA and CDR2 is FQGNSA. The CDR3 contains 14 residues. V lost 2 bases and J 3 bases, leaving 11 bases between the germline ends. The CDR3 DNA follows: TGTGCCAGCAGCTTATCTGGACAAAACTACGAGCAGTACTTC. It translates to CASSLSGQNYEQYF.

V gene TRBV5-6 combines with J gene TRBJ1-4; D is possibly TRBD1 (5 bases). The CDR3 totals 14 residues. Trimming removed 0 bases at V and 8 bases at J, with 11 bases between. Germline assignment: CDR1 SGHDT and CDR2 YYEEEE. The CDR3 nucleotides are TGTGCCAGCAGCTTGGGAGGGGTTGACGAAAAACTGTTTTTT. Translating it yields CASSLGGVDEKLFF.